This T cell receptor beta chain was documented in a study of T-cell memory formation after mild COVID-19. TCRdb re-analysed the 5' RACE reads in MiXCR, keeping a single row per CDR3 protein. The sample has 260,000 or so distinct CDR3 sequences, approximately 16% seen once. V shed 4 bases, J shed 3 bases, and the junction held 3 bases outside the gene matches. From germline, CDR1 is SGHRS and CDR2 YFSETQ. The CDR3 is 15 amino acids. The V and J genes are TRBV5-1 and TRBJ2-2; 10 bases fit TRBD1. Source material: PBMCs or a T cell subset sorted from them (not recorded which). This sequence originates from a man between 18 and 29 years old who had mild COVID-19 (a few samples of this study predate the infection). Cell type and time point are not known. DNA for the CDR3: TGCGCCAGCAGCCGGGGGACAGGGGACACCGGGGAGCTGTTTTTT. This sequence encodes CASSRGTGDTGELFF.